The sequence of this T cell receptor (beta chain) was determined in a study of CD8+ T cells in alopecia areata. Study as a whole: Patients in the study were on tofacitinib for 6 to 18 months, then off it for 6 months. Findings of the study overall: Sharing of TCRs across patients appeared less clear than in mice, possibly for HLA-related reasons. Scalp sequencing captures resident alphabeta T cells of normal skin too.

Treatment here: oral pan-JAK inhibitor, 5-10 mg twice daily. This clone has just a few counts. Its target is not known. Extracted RNA was reverse transcribed into cDNA, the sequencing template. Assay: immunoSEQ multiplex PCR; the TCRdb copy retains only in-frame clones and omits some. The repertoire holds about 160,000 clones, about three fifths seen once, with around 0.9% in the top ten. The V end was cut by 5 bases, the J end by 6 bases, with 11 bases between. The germline gives CDR1 DFQATT, CDR2 SNEGSKA (reference sequence). The CDR3 has 11 amino acids. This chain links TRBV20-1 with TRBJ2-7; a possible D gene is TRBD1 (6 bases). The sequenced sample was CD4+ T cells sorted from blood, obtained at week 4, from a patient treated with tofacitinib. The TCR sequence derives from a human donor with alopecia areata. CDR3 DNA sequence: TGCAGTGCTTTACAGGGACCCGAGCAGTACTTC. It encodes CSALQGPEQYF.